This paragraph covers one T cell receptor beta chain sequence. Libraries were prepared by immunoSEQ multiplex PCR; TCRdb keeps only in-frame clonotypes and omits some of them. The table lists around 40,000 clones, approximately 90% of them singletons, with more than 0.55% in the top ten. The data were taken from a study of T cell changes during pregnancy in multiple sclerosis. The V and J ends lost 2 bases and 7 bases respectively, with 11 bases between them. Germline V gene lookup returns CDR1 MNHNS and CDR2 SASEGT. CDR3 length: 13 residues. The chain is built from TRBV6-1 and TRBJ1-1; D call uncertain. This sequence was found in a female donor with multiple sclerosis, enrolled in a pregnancy study. The sequencing used CD4+ T cells from peripheral blood mononuclear cells, collected before pregnancy. This CDR3 reads CASSELARVEAFF. CDR3 sequence (DNA): TGTGCCAGCAGTGAATTGGCGAGGGTTGAAGCTTTCTTT.